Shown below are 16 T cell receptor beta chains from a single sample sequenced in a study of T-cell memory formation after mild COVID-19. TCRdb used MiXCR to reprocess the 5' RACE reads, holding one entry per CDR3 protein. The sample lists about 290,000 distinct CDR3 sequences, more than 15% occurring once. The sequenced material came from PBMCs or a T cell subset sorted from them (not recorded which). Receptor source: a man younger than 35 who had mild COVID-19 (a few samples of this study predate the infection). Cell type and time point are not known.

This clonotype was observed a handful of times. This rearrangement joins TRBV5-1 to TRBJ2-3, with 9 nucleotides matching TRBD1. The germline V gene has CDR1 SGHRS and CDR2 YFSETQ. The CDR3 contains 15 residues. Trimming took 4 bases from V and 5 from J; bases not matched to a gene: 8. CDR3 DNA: TGCGCCAGCAGCCTGGGACAGGGAGGACAAGATACGCAGTATTTT. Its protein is CASSLGQGGQDTQYF. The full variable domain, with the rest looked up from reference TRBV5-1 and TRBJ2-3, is KAGVTQTPRYLIKTRGQQVTLSCSPISGHRSVSWYQQTPGQGLQFLFEYFSETQRNKGNFPGRFSGRQFSNSRSEMNVSTLELGDSALYLCASSLGQGGQDTQYFGPGTRLTVL.

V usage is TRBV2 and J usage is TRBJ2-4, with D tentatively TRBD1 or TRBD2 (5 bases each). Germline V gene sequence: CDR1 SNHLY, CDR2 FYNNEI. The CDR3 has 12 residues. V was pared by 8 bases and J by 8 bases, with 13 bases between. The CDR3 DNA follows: TGTGCCAGCCGGGACCGCTCGGACATTCAGTACTTC. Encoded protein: CASRDRSDIQYF.

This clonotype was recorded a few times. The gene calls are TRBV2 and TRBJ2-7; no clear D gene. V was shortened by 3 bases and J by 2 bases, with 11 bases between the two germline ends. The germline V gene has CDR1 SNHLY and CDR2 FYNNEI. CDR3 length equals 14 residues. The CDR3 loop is CASSDMTATYEQYF. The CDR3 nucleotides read TGTGCCAGCAGTGATATGACGGCGACCTACGAGCAGTACTTC.

The CDR3 DNA follows: TGTGCCAGCAGTTTAGTAGTCAGTTATCGGTATGGCTACACCTTC. Translating it yields CASSLVVSYRYGYTF. This chain uses TRBV12-3 or TRBV12-4 with TRBJ1-2; D is ambiguous. The CDR3 sequence is 15 residues long. V was clipped by 1 base and J by 5 bases, with 14 bases between them.

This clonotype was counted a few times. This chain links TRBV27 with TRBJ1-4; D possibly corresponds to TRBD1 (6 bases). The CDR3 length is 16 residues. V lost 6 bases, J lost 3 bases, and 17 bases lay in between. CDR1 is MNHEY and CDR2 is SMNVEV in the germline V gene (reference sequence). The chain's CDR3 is CASSTYTGMANEKLFF. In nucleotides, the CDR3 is TGTGCCAGCAGCACCTACACAGGGATGGCTAATGAAAAACTGTTTTTT.

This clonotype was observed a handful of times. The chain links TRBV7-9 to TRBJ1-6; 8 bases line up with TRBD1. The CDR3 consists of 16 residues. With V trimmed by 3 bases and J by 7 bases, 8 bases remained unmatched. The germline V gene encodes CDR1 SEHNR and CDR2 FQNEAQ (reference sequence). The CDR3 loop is CASSLEGQGPNSPLHF. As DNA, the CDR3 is TGTGCCAGCAGCTTGGAAGGACAGGGCCCGAATTCACCCCTCCACTTT. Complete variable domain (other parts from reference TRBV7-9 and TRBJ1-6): DTGVSQNPRHKITKRGQNVTFRCDPISEHNRLYWYRQTLGQGPEFLTYFQNEAQLEKSRLLSDRFSAERPKGSFSTLEIQRTEQGDSAMYLCASSLEGQGPNSPLHFGNGTRLTVT.

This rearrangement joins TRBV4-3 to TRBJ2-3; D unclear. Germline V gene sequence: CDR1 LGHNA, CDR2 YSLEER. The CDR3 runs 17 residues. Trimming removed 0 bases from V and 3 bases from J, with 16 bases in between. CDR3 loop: CASSQDHGLAYTDTQYF. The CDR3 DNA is TGCGCCAGCAGCCAAGATCATGGGTTGGCATATACAGATACGCAGTATTTT.

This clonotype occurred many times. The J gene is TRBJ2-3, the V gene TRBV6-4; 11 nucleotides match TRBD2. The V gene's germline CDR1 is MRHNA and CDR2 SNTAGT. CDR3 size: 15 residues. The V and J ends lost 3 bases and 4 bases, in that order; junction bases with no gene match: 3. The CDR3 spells CASSEQTSGADTQYF. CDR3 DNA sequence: TGTGCCAGCAGTGAACAGACTAGCGGGGCAGATACGCAGTATTTT.

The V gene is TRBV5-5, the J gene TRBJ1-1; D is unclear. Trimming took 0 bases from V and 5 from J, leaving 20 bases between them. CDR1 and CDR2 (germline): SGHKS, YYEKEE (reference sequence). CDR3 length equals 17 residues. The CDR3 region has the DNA TGTGCCAGCAGCTTGGGGGCCGGTACTCATTTTGGGACTGAAGCTTTCTTT. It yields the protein CASSLGAGTHFGTEAFF. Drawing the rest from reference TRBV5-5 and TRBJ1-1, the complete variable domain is DAGVTQSPTHLIKTRGQQVTLRCSPISGHKSVSWYQQVLGQGPQFIFQYYEKEERGRGNFPDRFSARQFPNYSSELNVNALLLGDSALYLCASSLGAGTHFGTEAFFGQGTRLTVV.

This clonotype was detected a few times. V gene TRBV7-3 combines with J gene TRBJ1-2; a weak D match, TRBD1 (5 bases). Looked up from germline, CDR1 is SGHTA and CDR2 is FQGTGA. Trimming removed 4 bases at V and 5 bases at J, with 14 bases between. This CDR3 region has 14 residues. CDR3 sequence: CASSSGIGKYGYTF. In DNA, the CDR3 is TGTGCCAGCAGCTCAGGGATTGGAAAATATGGCTACACCTTC.

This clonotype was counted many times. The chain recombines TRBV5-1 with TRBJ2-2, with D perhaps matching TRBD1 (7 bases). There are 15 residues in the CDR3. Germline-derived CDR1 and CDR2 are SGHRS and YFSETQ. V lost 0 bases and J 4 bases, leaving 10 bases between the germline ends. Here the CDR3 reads CASSLGQGGTGELFF. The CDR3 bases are TGCGCCAGCAGCTTGGGACAGGGAGGCACCGGGGAGCTGTTTTTT.

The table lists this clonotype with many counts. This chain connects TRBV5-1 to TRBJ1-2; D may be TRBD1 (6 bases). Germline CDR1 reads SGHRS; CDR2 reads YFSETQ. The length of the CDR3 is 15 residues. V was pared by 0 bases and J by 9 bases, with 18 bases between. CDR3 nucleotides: TGCGCCAGCAGCTTGGACCCCGCGGGGGCTGGGCGCTACACCTTC. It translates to CASSLDPAGAGRYTF.

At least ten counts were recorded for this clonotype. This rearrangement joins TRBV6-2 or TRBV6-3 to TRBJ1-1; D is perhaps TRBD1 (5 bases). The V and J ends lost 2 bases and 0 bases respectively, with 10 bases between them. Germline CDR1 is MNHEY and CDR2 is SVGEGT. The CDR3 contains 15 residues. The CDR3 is CASSYHGAVNTEAFF. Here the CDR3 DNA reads TGTGCCAGCAGTTACCATGGGGCAGTGAACACTGAAGCTTTCTTT.

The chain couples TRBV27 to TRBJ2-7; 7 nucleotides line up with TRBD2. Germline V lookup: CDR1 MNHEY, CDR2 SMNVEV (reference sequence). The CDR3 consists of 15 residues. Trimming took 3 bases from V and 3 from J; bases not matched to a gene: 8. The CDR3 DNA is TGTGCCAGCAGTTTCGGAGCGGGGATCCGCTACGAGCAGTACTTC. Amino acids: CASSFGAGIRYEQYF.

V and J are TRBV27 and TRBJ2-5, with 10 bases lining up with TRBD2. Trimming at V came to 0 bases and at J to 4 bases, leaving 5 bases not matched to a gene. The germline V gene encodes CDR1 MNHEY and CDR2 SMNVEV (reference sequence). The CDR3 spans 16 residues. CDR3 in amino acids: CASSLSQRGGPETQYF. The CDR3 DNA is TGTGCCAGCAGTTTATCGCAGCGGGGGGGCCCAGAGACCCAGTACTTC.

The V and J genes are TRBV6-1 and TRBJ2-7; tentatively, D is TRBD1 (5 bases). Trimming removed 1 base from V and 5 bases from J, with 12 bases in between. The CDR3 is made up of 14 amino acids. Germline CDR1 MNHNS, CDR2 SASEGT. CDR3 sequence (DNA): TGTGCCAGCAGTGAAGTCGGCAGGGCCGACGAGCAGTACTTC. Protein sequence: CASSEVGRADEQYF.